The 11 T cell receptor beta chains below all came from one sample that was sequenced in a study of T cells in Graves' hyperthyroidism and ophthalmopathy. The investigators amplified TCR beta CDR3 regions from RNA transcripts. HTBI primers drove first-round RT-PCR of the TCR CDR3. TCRdb redid the calling of the multiplex PCR reads with MiXCR, one entry per CDR3 protein. Among over 300,000 distinct CDR3 sequences listed, around 13% were seen once. Sequenced sample: blood. The source of these receptors is a middle-aged woman with Graves' ophthalmopathy.

This clonotype was detected ten times or more. The chain uses TRBV20-1 and TRBJ2-3; 12 bases match TRBD2. Germline assignment: CDR1 DFQATT and CDR2 SNEGSKA (reference sequence). The CDR3 has 16 amino acids. J gave up 4 bases and V 3 bases, and 8 bases lay outside the gene matches. As DNA, the CDR3 is TGCAGTGCTAGCCCGACTAGCGGGAGATCAGCAGATACGCAGTATTTT. Translation: CSASPTSGRSADTQYF.

The table lists this clonotype with many counts. The chain couples TRBV28 to TRBJ2-7; possible D gene TRBD2, 6 bases. V lost 4 bases and J 4 bases, leaving 8 bases between the germline ends. The CDR3 has 12 residues. From germline, CDR1 is MDHEN and CDR2 SYDVKM. The CDR3 coding sequence is TGTGCCAGCAGTTCGGGAGTTTACGAGCAGTACTTC. Amino acid sequence: CASSSGVYEQYF.

This clonotype has ten or more counts. The genes are TRBV20-1 and TRBJ1-3, with D possibly being TRBD1 (6 bases). The CDR3 has 14 residues. Germline-derived CDR1 and CDR2 are DFQATT and SNEGSKA (reference sequence). The germline V and J ends were trimmed by 0 bases and 0 bases, with 6 bases remaining between them. This CDR3 reads CSAREQGSGNTIYF. As DNA, the CDR3 is TGCAGTGCTAGAGAACAGGGCTCTGGAAACACCATATATTTT.

This rearrangement joins TRBV3-1 to TRBJ1-3; 7 bases line up with TRBD1. CDR1 is LGHDT and CDR2 is YNNKEL in the germline V gene (reference sequence). The trim removed 0 bases at V and 1 base at J, leaving 9 bases unmatched. The CDR3 has 18 amino acids. The CDR3 sequence is CASSQDVVDRLSGNTIYF. The CDR3 DNA is TGTGCCAGCAGCCAAGATGTGGTGGACAGGCTATCTGGAAACACCATATATTTT. The whole variable domain, remainder taken from reference TRBV3-1 and TRBJ1-3, is DTAVSQTPKYLVTQMGNDKSIKCEQNLGHDTMYWYKQDSKKFLKIMFSYNNKELIINETVPNRFSPKSPDKAHLNLHINSLELGDSAVYFCASSQDVVDRLSGNTIYFGEGSWLTVV.

A word on this clonotype: A single base separates this from a much larger clone, so it may be a read error. V is TRBV10-3 and J is TRBJ1-1; a weak D match, TRBD1 (5 bases). This CDR3 region has 15 residues. Germline loops: CDR1 ENHRY, CDR2 SYGVKD. Trimming removed 7 bases at V and 0 bases at J, with 15 bases between. The CDR3 protein is CAIKEDGAMNTEAFF. The CDR3, as DNA: TGTGCCATCAAGGAGGACGGGGCGATGAACACTGAAGCTTTCTTT.

This clonotype came up many times. The chain carries TRBV2 and TRBJ2-5; D remains unclear. There are 11 residues in the CDR3. The V end was cut by 7 bases, the J end by 2 bases, with 5 bases between. Germline CDR1 and CDR2: SNHLY and FYNNEI. CDR3 residues: CASNQQETQYF. CDR3 DNA: TGTGCCAGCAACCAGCAAGAGACCCAGTACTTC.

This chain links TRBV28 with TRBJ1-3, with D unresolved. V dropped 6 bases and J dropped 0 bases, with 18 bases sitting between them. The germline CDR1 and CDR2 sequences are MDHEN and SYDVKM. This CDR3 has 17 residues. For the CDR3, the DNA is TGTGCCAGCAGGAGAAGTTCCGGGCCCCTCTCTGGAAACACCATATATTTT. Protein: CASRRSSGPLSGNTIYF. Together with reference TRBV28 and TRBJ1-3, the CDR3 gives the full variable domain: DVKVTQSSRYLVKRTGEKVFLECVQDMDHENMFWYRQDPGLGLRLIYFSYDVKMKEKGDIPEGYSVSREKKERFSLILESASTNQTSMYLCASRRSSGPLSGNTIYFGEGSWLTVV.

This clonotype was seen a few times. The chain links TRBV4-2 to TRBJ1-1; D unresolved. V lost 4 bases to trimming and J lost 0 bases, with 9 bases between them. Per the germline V gene, CDR1 is LGHNA and CDR2 is YNFKEQ. CDR3 length: 14 residues. This CDR3 reads CASSREGLNTEAFF. CDR3 nucleotide sequence: TGTGCCAGCAGCCGAGAAGGTTTGAACACTGAAGCTTTCTTT.

This clonotype was observed at least ten times. This may be a read error, as it is one base from a much larger clone. The gene calls are TRBV13 and TRBJ1-1, with D hard to call. In germline, CDR1 is PRHDT, CDR2 FYEKMQ (reference sequence). V was shortened by 3 bases and J by 1 base, with 6 bases between the two germline ends. The CDR3 spans 13 residues. The CDR3 DNA is TGTGCCAGCAGCTTCTCTAGGAACACTGAAGCTTTCTTT. Protein product: CASSFSRNTEAFF.

This clonotype was counted at least ten times. This rearrangement joins TRBV28 to TRBJ2-3, with 7 bases lining up with TRBD2. V gave up 4 bases and J gave up 0 bases; unmatched junction bases: 7. The CDR3 extends over 16 amino acids. The germline CDR1 and CDR2 sequences are MDHEN and SYDVKM. CDR3 nucleotides: TGTGCCAGCAGTTCCCCTCAAGCGGGGAGCACAGATACGCAGTATTTT. Its protein product is CASSSPQAGSTDTQYF. The full variable domain, its missing parts supplied by reference TRBV28 and TRBJ2-3, is DVKVTQSSRYLVKRTGEKVFLECVQDMDHENMFWYRQDPGLGLRLIYFSYDVKMKEKGDIPEGYSVSREKKERFSLILESASTNQTSMYLCASSSPQAGSTDTQYFGPGTRLTVL.

This clonotype was counted many times. The CDR3 region has the DNA TGTGCCAGCAGCCAATTACAGGGCACTGAAGCTTTCTTT. It specifies CASSQLQGTEAFF. The chain uses TRBV3-1 and TRBJ1-1, with D possibly TRBD1 on 6 matching bases. Germline V lookup: CDR1 LGHDT, CDR2 YNNKEL (reference sequence). V gave up 2 bases and J gave up 4 bases, with 8 bases separating them. The CDR3 extends over 13 amino acids.